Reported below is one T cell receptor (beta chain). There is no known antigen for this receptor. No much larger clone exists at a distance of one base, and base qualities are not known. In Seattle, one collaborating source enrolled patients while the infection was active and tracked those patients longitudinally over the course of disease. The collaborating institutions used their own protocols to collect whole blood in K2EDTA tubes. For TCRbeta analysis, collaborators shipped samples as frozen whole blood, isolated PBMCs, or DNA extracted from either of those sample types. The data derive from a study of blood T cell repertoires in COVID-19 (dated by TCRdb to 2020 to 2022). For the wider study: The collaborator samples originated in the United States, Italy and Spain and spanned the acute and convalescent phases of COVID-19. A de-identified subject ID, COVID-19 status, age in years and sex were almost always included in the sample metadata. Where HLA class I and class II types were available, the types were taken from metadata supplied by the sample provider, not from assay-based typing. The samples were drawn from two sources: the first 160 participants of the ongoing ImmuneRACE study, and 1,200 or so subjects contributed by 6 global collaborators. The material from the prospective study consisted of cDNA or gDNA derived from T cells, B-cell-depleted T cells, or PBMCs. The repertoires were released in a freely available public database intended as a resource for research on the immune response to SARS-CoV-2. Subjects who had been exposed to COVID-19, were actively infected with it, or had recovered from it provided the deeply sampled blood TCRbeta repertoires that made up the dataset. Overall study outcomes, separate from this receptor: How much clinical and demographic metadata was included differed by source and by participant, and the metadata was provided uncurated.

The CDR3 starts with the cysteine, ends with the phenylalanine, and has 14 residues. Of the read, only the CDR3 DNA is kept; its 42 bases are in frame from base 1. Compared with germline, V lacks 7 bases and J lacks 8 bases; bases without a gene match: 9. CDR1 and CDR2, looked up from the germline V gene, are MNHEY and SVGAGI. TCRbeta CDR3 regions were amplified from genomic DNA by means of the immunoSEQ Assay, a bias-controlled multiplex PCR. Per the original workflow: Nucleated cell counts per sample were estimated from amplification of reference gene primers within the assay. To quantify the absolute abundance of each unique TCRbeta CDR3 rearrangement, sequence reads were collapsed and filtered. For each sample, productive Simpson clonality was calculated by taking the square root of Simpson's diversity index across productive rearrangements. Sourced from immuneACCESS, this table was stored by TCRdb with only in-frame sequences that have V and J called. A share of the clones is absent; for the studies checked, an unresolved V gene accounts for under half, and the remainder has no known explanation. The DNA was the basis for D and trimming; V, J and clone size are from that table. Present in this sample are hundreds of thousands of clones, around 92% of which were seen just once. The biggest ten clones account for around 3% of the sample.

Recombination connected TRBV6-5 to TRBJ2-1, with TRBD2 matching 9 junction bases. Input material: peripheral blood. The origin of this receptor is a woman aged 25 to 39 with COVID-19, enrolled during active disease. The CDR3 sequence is CASTQRGEADEQFF. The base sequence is TGTGCCAGCACCCAGCGGGGGGAGGCCGATGAGCAGTTCTTC.